Each of the 15 T cell receptor beta chains below was sequenced from the same sample in a study of shared clonotypes between healthy human individuals. Only in-frame clones appear in the TCRdb table, and some are missing; sequencing was by immunoSEQ multiplex PCR. The sample consists of over 2 million clones, 95% of them appearing once. The sample taken for sequencing was naive CD4+ T cells sorted from blood. The subset: CD45RA+ positively selected. The source of these receptors is a man aged 18 to 30 in good health.

This rearrangement joins TRBV10-3 to TRBJ1-2; TRBD1 matches at 7 bases. From germline, CDR1 is ENHRY and CDR2 SYGVKD. V gave up 8 bases and J gave up 0 bases; unmatched junction bases: 12. This CDR3 contains 16 residues. The chain's CDR3 is CAISSNDRVSNYGYTF. The DNA for the CDR3 is TGTGCCATCTCATCAAACGACAGGGTATCTAACTATGGCTACACCTTC.

The genes are TRBV11-2 and TRBJ1-2; D call uncertain. The CDR3 runs 12 residues. V gave up 5 bases and J gave up 8 bases, with 12 bases separating them. Germline V CDR1 and CDR2: SGHAT, FQNNGV. In DNA, the CDR3 is TGTGCCAGCAGCAGGGAAACGGGCGGCTACACCTTC. Its protein product is CASSRETGGYTF.

This chain links TRBV5-1 with TRBJ2-2; D not certain. CDR1 SGHRS and CDR2 YFSETQ come from the germline V gene. The CDR3 spans 15 residues. V was trimmed by 0 bases and J by 5 bases, leaving 11 bases between them. CDR3 DNA sequence: TGCGCCAGCAGCTTGGAATGGGGAAGAACCGGGGAGCTGTTTTTT. This gives the protein CASSLEWGRTGELFF.

V and J are TRBV28 and TRBJ2-7, with TRBD2 identical over 14 bases. Trimming took 4 bases from V and 0 from J; bases not matched to a gene: 8. Germline V gene sequence: CDR1 MDHEN, CDR2 SYDVKM. The CDR3 is 18 residues long. CDR3 in DNA: TGTGCCAGCAGTTCTTCTGGACTAGCGGGAGGTCCCTCCTACGAGCAGTACTTC. Translated: CASSSSGLAGGPSYEQYF.

This sequence joins TRBV5-1 and TRBJ1-2; D might be TRBD1 (5 bases). The V end was cut by 1 base, the J end by 4 bases, with 11 bases between. The CDR3 is 14 amino acids. CDR1 is SGHRS, CDR2 YFSETQ, per germline. CDR3 residues: CASSLPQATYGYTF. CDR3 sequence (DNA): TGCGCCAGCAGCTTGCCACAGGCGACCTATGGCTACACCTTC.

Details on this clone: Different DNA sequences within this sample yield the same CDR3. The rearrangement uses TRBV11-2 and TRBJ2-7; D unclear. Germline V gene sequence: CDR1 SGHAT, CDR2 FQNNGV. The CDR3 contains 12 residues. Trimming took 2 bases from V and 3 from J, leaving 5 bases between them. The CDR3 sequence: CASSLYGYEQYF. DNA for the CDR3: TGTGCCAGCAGCTTATACGGCTACGAGCAGTACTTC.

The sample holds one count of this clone. V is TRBV28 and J is TRBJ2-7; possible D gene TRBD2, 6 bases. This CDR3 region has 16 residues. Germline V lookup: CDR1 MDHEN, CDR2 SYDVKM. V was cut by 7 bases and J by 0 bases, with 19 bases left in between. DNA for the CDR3: TGTGCCAGCACCACAGGAGGGGCCTACCACTCCTACGAGCAGTACTTC. Amino acid sequence: CASTTGGAYHSYEQYF.

The rearrangement uses TRBV7-6 and TRBJ2-7, with D possibly matching TRBD2 (6 bases). Germline V CDR1 and CDR2: SGHVS, FNYEAQ. Between the trimmed V and J ends, which lost 0 bases and 8 bases, there was a span of 8 bases. The CDR3 is made up of 12 amino acids. The CDR3, as DNA: TGTGCCAGCAGCTTAGCGGAGGGCCAGCAGTACTTC. This encodes CASSLAEGQQYF.

This sequence joins TRBV6-5 and TRBJ1-5; no firm D call. In germline, CDR1 is MNHEY, CDR2 SVGAGI. The V end was cut by 0 bases, the J end by 5 bases, with 8 bases between. The CDR3 runs 14 residues. The CDR3 DNA reads as TGTGCCAGCAGTTACTCGTACGGAGATCAGCCCCAGCATTTT. It translates to CASSYSYGDQPQHF.

This rearrangement joins TRBV9 to TRBJ1-4, with 11 positions matching TRBD1. CDR3 length: 19 amino acids. The J segment lost 0 bases and the V segment lost 2 bases, leaving 9 bases of the junction unmatched. In germline, CDR1 is SGDLS, CDR2 YYNGEE. The CDR3 region is CASSVGTGGFTATNEKLFF. Here the CDR3 DNA reads TGTGCCAGCAGCGTTGGGACAGGGGGATTTACAGCAACTAATGAAAAACTGTTTTTT.

The chain has TRBV5-4 and TRBJ2-1; D perhaps matches TRBD1 (5 bases). Germline V CDR1 and CDR2: SGHNT, YYREEE (reference sequence). The CDR3 length is 17 residues. V was cut by 4 bases and J by 0 bases, with 17 bases left in between. This CDR3 is CASSPGQTLSSYNEQFF. For the CDR3, the DNA is TGTGCCAGCAGCCCAGGACAAACGCTGAGCTCCTACAATGAGCAGTTCTTC. The full variable domain, with the rest looked up from reference TRBV5-4 and TRBJ2-1, is ETGVTQSPTHLIKTRGQQVTLRCSSQSGHNTVSWYQQALGQGPQFIFQYYREEENGRGNFPPRFSGLQFPNYSSELNVNALELDDSALYLCASSPGQTLSSYNEQFFGPGTRLTVL.

This rearrangement joins TRBV18 to TRBJ1-1; 8 nucleotides match TRBD1. Germline CDR1 reads KGHSH; CDR2 reads LQKENI. The CDR3 extends over 16 amino acids. The junction had 6 bases not matched to a gene; V was cut back by 3 bases and J by 0 bases. Here the CDR3 reads CASSPTQGAMNTEAFF. The CDR3 coding sequence is TGTGCCAGCTCACCGACGCAGGGGGCAATGAACACTGAAGCTTTCTTT.

The V call is TRBV15, the J call TRBJ1-1, with a weak D call TRBD1 (5 bases). With 0 bases removed from V and 10 bases from J, the gap between germline ends came to 9 bases. This CDR3 spans 12 amino acids. From germline, CDR1 is LNHNV and CDR2 YYDKDF (reference sequence). Here the CDR3 DNA reads TGTGCCACCAGCAGAGAACAGGACCCAGCTTTCTTT. This encodes CATSREQDPAFF.

In DNA form, the CDR3 reads TGTGCCAGCAGCCAAGTCAAAGGGTTGGCCCAGCATTTT. Protein: CASSQVKGLAQHF. The V and J genes are TRBV4-2 and TRBJ1-5; D remains ambiguous. V shed 1 base and J shed 11 bases, with 12 bases lying between them. This CDR3 comprises 13 residues. Germline V CDR1 and CDR2: LGHNA, YNFKEQ.

This chain links TRBV5-1 with TRBJ2-5; 13 nucleotides align to TRBD2. Unmatched junction bases numbered 4, after V lost 4 bases and J lost 1 base. Germline CDR1 reads SGHRS; CDR2 reads YFSETQ. The CDR3 extends over 16 amino acids. CDR3 residues: CASSRTSGGTQETQYF. The CDR3 nucleotides are TGCGCCAGCAGCAGGACTAGCGGGGGAACCCAAGAGACCCAGTACTTC.